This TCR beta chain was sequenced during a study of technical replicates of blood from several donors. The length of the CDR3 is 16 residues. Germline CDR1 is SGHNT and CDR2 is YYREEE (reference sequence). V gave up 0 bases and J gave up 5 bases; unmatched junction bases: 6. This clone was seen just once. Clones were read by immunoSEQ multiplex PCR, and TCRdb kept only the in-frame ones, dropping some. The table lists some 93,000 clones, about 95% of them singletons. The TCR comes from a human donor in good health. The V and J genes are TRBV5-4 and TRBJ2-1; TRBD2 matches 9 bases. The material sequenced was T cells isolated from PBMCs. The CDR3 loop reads CASSLGAGGRNNEQFF. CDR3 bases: TGTGCCAGCAGCTTGGGGGCGGGGGGGCGGAACAATGAGCAGTTCTTC.